The present TCR beta chain was sequenced within a study of response to subunit inactivated influenza vaccine. Study-wide findings and caveats: Each seasonal influenza vaccination, the authors suggested, recruits few new T cells.

Each CDR3 protein gets one entry after TCRdb re-called the RT-PCR reads with MiXCR. The sample shows roughly 170,000 distinct CDR3 sequences, around a tenth of them seen only once. CDR1 and CDR2 (germline): SGHTA, FQGNSA. CDR3 length equals 14 residues. V was cut by 5 bases and J by 7 bases, with 15 bases left in between. There are a few counts of this clonotype. Its target is not known. The clonotype was recovered from a man aged 50 to 60 who received an inactivated influenza vaccine. The chain recombines TRBV7-2 with TRBJ1-5, with D perhaps TRBD1 (5 bases). The material sequenced was non-naive T cells sorted from PBMCs, taken on the day of vaccination. This chain's CDR3 is CASSGTAGVQPQHF. The CDR3 nucleotides read TGTGCCAGCAGCGGGACGGCAGGAGTCCAGCCCCAGCATTTT. Together with reference TRBV7-2 and TRBJ1-5, the CDR3 gives the full variable domain: GAGVSQSPSNKVTEKGKDVELRCDPISGHTALYWYRQSLGQGLEFLIYFQGNSAPDKSGLPSDRFSAERTGGSVSTLTIQRTQQEDSAVYLCASSGTAGVQPQHFGDGTRLSIL.